This T cell receptor beta chain comes out of a study of blood T cell repertoires in COVID-19. Across the study: The United States, Italy and Spain supplied acute and convalescent COVID-19 samples. From T cells, B-cell-depleted T cells, or PBMCs came the material, which was cDNA or gDNA.

This CDR3 spans 13 amino acids. The V gene lost 3 bases and the J gene lost 4 bases, with 10 bases spanning the gap. CDR1 and CDR2 (germline): SGDLS, YYNGEE. In the original analysis: Reference gene primers were amplified, and this amplification served to estimate nucleated cell counts. The data were produced by immunoSEQ multiplex PCR, yet TCRdb's version contains in-frame clones alone and is incomplete. V and J calls and clone size are as listed in that table; D and trimming were resolved from the DNA. The sample lists about 59,000 clones; roughly 86% were seen once. This clone was detected only a few times.

Sequenced: peripheral blood. The sequence derives from a man between 60 and 75 years old with active or convalescent COVID-19. The V and J genes are TRBV9 and TRBJ1-2; D remains ambiguous. CDR3 coding DNA: TGTGCCAGCAGCGGCCCAGTTGGCTATGGCTACACCTTC. Protein product: CASSGPVGYGYTF.